This T cell receptor beta chain appears in the sequencing data of a study of cytomegalovirus exposure and HLA in healthy donors. CDR1 is LNHNV, CDR2 YYDKDF, per germline (reference sequence). The CDR3 consists of 15 residues. V was shortened by 1 base and J by 5 bases, with 11 bases between the two germline ends. 13 Jbeta primers and 60 Vbeta primers were used for the PCR. Sequencing was performed with immunoSEQ multiplex PCR; in TCRdb, only in-frame clones are kept and a portion is missing. Of around 220,000 clones in the sample, about 80% were seen once. The sequencing sample was made of PBMCs. The chain uses TRBV15 and TRBJ2-2, with a weak D call TRBD1 (7 bases). The receptor was derived from a girl between 10 and 17 years old in good health and CMV-seronegative. The CDR3 is CATSRVAGGTGELFF. The CDR3, as DNA: TGTGCCACCAGCAGAGTAGCAGGGGGGACCGGGGAGCTGTTTTTT.